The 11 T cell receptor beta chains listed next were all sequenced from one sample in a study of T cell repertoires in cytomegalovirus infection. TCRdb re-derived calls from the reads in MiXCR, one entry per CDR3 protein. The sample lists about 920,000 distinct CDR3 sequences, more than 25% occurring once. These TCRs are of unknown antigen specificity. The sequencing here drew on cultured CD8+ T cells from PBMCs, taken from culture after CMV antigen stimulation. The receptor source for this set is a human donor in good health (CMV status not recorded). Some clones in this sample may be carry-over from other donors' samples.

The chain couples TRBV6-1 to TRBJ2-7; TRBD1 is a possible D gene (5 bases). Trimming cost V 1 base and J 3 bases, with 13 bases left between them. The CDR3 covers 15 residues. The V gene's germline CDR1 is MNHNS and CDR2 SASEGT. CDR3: CASSEDWTSHYEQYV. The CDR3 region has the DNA TGTGCCAGCAGTGAAGATTGGACAAGCCACTACGAGCAGTACGTC.

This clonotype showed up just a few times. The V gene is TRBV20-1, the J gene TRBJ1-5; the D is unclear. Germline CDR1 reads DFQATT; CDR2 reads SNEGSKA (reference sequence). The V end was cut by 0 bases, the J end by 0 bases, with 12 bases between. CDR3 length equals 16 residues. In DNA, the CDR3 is TGCAGTGCTAGAGATCGGGTCGGGAATAGCAATCAGCCCCAGCATTTT. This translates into CSARDRVGNSNQPQHF.

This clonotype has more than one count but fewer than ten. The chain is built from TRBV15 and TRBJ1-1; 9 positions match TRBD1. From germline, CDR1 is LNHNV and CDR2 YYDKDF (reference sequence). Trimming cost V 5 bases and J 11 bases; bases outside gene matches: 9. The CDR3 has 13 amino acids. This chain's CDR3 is CATSQDRGLGAFF. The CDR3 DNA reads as TGTGCCACCAGCCAGGACAGGGGATTAGGGGCTTTCTTT.

The CDR3 here is CASSGGLGSEQFF. CDR3 sequence (DNA): TGTGCCAGCAGCGGGGGACTGGGGAGTGAGCAGTTCTTC. The chain is built from TRBV7-6 and TRBJ2-1; D may be TRBD2 (6 bases). Germline lookup yields CDR1 SGHVS and CDR2 FNYEAQ. This CDR3 is 13 amino acids long. V lost 5 bases and J lost 9, with 14 bases in between. The full variable domain, completed using reference TRBV7-6 and TRBJ2-1, is GAGVSQSPRYKVTKRGQDVALRCDPISGHVSLYWYRQALGQGPEFLTYFNYEAQQDKSGLPNDRFSAERPEGSISTLTIQRTEQRDSAMYRCASSGGLGSEQFFGPGTRLTVL.

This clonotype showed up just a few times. CDR3 amino acids: CASSRGTVREETQYF. The DNA for the CDR3 is TGTGCCAGCAGCCGCGGGACCGTGAGGGAAGAGACCCAGTACTTC. The chain uses TRBV5-5 and TRBJ2-5, with D perhaps TRBD2 (6 bases). Germline V gives CDR1 SGHKS, CDR2 YYEKEE (reference sequence). V dropped 4 bases and J dropped 3 bases, with 16 bases sitting between them. The CDR3 is 15 residues long.

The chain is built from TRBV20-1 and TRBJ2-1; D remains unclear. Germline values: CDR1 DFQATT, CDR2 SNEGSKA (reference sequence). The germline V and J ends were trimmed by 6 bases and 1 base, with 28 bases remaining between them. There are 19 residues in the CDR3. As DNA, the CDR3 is TGCAGTGCCACCACCAAGATTCTATACGGGCGTCCTTCCTACAATGAGCAGTTCTTC. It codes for CSATTKILYGRPSYNEQFF.

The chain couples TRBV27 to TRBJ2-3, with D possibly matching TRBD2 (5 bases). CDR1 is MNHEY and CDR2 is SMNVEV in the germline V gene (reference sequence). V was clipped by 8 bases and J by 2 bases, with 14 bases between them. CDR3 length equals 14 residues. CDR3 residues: CASSRTGFTDTQYF. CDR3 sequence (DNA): TGTGCCAGCTCACGGACTGGATTCACAGATACGCAGTATTTT.

DNA of the CDR3: TGTGCCAGCCTAGAGCAGGGGGGTTACAATGAGCAGTTCTTC. Its translation is CASLEQGGYNEQFF. The rearrangement joins TRBV27 to TRBJ2-1; a weak D match, TRBD1 (7 bases). Germline loops: CDR1 MNHEY, CDR2 SMNVEV (reference sequence). The CDR3 has 14 residues. Trimming took off 8 bases at V and 4 bases at J, with 15 bases between the two ends.

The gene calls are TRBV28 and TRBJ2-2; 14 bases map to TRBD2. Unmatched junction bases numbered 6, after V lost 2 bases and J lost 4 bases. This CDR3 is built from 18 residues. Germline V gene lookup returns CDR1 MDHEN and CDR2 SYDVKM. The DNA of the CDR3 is TGTGCCAGCAGTTTAGGACTAGCGGGGGGAAAATCCACCGGGGAGCTGTTTTTT. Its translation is CASSLGLAGGKSTGELFF.

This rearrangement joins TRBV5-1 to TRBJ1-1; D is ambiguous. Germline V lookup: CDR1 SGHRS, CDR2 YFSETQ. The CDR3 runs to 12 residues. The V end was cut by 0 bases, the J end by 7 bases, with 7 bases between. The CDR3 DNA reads TGCGCCAGCAGCTTGGTTGAGAGTGAAGCTTTCTTT. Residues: CASSLVESEAFF.

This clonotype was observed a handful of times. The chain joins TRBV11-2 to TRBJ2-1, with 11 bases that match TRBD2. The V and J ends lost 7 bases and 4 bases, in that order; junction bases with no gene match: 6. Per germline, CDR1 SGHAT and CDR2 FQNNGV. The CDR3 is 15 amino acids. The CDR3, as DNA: TGTGCCAGCACCCCGACTAGCGGGACTTACAATGAGCAGTTCTTC. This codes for CASTPTSGTYNEQFF.